The sequence of this T cell receptor beta chain was determined in a study of T-cell reconstitution after alpha-beta-depleted transplantation in children. At least ten counts were recorded for this clonotype. Using unique molecular identifiers, the investigators prepared the TCRbeta library. A single record per CDR3 protein comes from TCRdb applying MiXCR to the PCR reads. The table has 190,000 or so distinct CDR3 sequences, 13% to 15% seen once. Sample: PBMCs from the stem cell graft donor, taken from the stem cell graft. The TCR comes from a human donor who donated a stem cell graft to a child with acute lymphoblastic leukemia.

The CDR3 coding sequence is TGCGCCAGCAGCCTCAACAGGGGATGGTACTTC. Translated, it gives CASSLNRGWYF. V is TRBV5-1 and J is TRBJ2-7; 7 bases agree with TRBD1. Per the germline V gene, CDR1 is SGHRS and CDR2 is YFSETQ. The J segment lost 12 bases and the V segment lost 4 bases, leaving 7 bases of the junction unmatched. The CDR3 is made up of 11 amino acids. Complete variable domain (other parts from reference TRBV5-1 and TRBJ2-7): KAGVTQTPRYLIKTRGQQVTLSCSPISGHRSVSWYQQTPGQGLQFLFEYFSETQRNKGNFPGRFSGRQFSNSRSEMNVSTLELGDSALYLCASSLNRGWYFGPGTRLTVT.